Listed below are T cell receptor beta chains from one sample, sequenced in a study of blood T cell repertoires in COVID-19. The protocol was immunoSEQ multiplex PCR, while the TCRdb copy is restricted to in-frame clones and leaves out a portion. The data contain under 55,000 clones, roughly 87% of them singletons. Source material: peripheral blood. The source of these receptors is a woman older than 75 with active COVID-19. Both conserved end residues are part of each CDR3. The D gene is left open where the match is weak. Clone sizes are given selectively: once, few, many, or a class where the clone is expanded.

cdr3_aa: CATSDFGQGARSDTQYF
cdr3_nt: TGTGCCACCAGTGATTTCGGACAGGGGGCTAGGTCAGATACGCAGTATTTT
v_call: TRBV24-1
j_call: TRBJ2-3
d_call: TRBD1
clone_size: NA

cdr3_aa: CASSSSNSGNTIYF
cdr3_nt: TGTGCCAGCAGCTCCAGTAACTCTGGAAACACCATATATTTT
v_call: TRBV7-2
j_call: TRBJ1-3
d_call: NA
clone_size: NA

cdr3_aa: CASSKSGFDYTF
cdr3_nt: TGTGCCAGCAGCAAAAGCGGATTTGACTACACCTTC
v_call: TRBV11-2
j_call: TRBJ1-2
d_call: NA
clone_size: NA

cdr3_aa: CASSSSGTYTDTQYF
cdr3_nt: TGTGCCAGCAGCAGTAGCGGGACCTACACAGATACGCAGTATTTT
v_call: TRBV7-2
j_call: TRBJ2-3
d_call: TRBD2
clone_size: NA

cdr3_aa: CASSQDSWDEQFF
cdr3_nt: TGCGCCAGCAGCCAAGATAGCTGGGATGAGCAGTTCTTC
v_call: TRBV4-3
j_call: TRBJ2-1
d_call: NA
clone_size: NA

cdr3_aa: CASSRSYSNQPQHF
cdr3_nt: TGTGCCAGCAGTCGCTCCTATAGCAATCAGCCCCAGCATTTT
v_call: TRBV2
j_call: TRBJ1-5
d_call: NA
clone_size: few

cdr3_aa: CASSLAVGGERSSYEQYF
cdr3_nt: TGTGCCAGCAGCTTAGCGGTCGGGGGGGAGAGAAGCTCCTACGAGCAGTACTTC
v_call: TRBV7-2
j_call: TRBJ2-7
d_call: TRBD2
clone_size: NA

cdr3_aa: CSVDETGGGGGYTF
cdr3_nt: TGCAGCGTGGACGAGACAGGGGGAGGAGGTGGCTACACCTTC
v_call: TRBV29-1
j_call: TRBJ1-2
d_call: TRBD1
clone_size: NA

cdr3_aa: CASSVRGGQTEAFF
cdr3_nt: TGTGCCAGCAGCGTGAGAGGGGGCCAAACTGAAGCTTTCTTT
v_call: TRBV9
j_call: TRBJ1-1
d_call: TRBD1
clone_size: NA

cdr3_aa: CASSLDRSTDTQYF
cdr3_nt: TGTGCCAGCAGCCTGGACAGGAGCACAGATACGCAGTATTTT
v_call: TRBV11-2
j_call: TRBJ2-3
d_call: TRBD1
clone_size: NA

cdr3_aa: CASSGGLAGGPRETQYF
cdr3_nt: TGTGCCAGCAGCGGAGGACTAGCGGGGGGGCCGCGAGAGACCCAGTACTTC
v_call: TRBV9
j_call: TRBJ2-5
d_call: TRBD2
clone_size: NA

cdr3_aa: CASSETFRQGNTEAFF
cdr3_nt: TGTGCCAGCAGTGAAACGTTTCGACAGGGGAACACTGAAGCTTTCTTT
v_call: TRBV6-1
j_call: TRBJ1-1
d_call: TRBD1
clone_size: NA

cdr3_aa: CASSGRPRVLPYGYTF
cdr3_nt: TGTGCCAGCAGCGGAAGGCCCCGGGTTCTGCCCTATGGCTACACCTTC
v_call: TRBV11-3
j_call: TRBJ1-2
d_call: NA
clone_size: NA

cdr3_aa: CSVVTGSADTQYF
cdr3_nt: TGCAGCGTAGTGACAGGGAGCGCAGATACGCAGTATTTT
v_call: TRBV29-1
j_call: TRBJ2-3
d_call: TRBD1
clone_size: NA

cdr3_aa: CAWSVGLGAGGTDTQYF
cdr3_nt: TGTGCCTGGAGTGTAGGTCTCGGGGCAGGGGGTACAGATACGCAGTATTTT
v_call: TRBV30
j_call: TRBJ2-3
d_call: TRBD1
clone_size: once

cdr3_aa: CASTTFNYGYTF
cdr3_nt: TGTGCCAGCACCACTTTTAACTATGGCTACACCTTC
v_call: TRBV5-6
j_call: TRBJ1-2
d_call: NA
clone_size: NA

cdr3_aa: CSVAGGASNTEAFF
cdr3_nt: TGCAGCGTTGCTGGGGGGGCATCGAACACTGAAGCTTTCTTT
v_call: TRBV29-1
j_call: TRBJ1-1
d_call: NA
clone_size: few

cdr3_aa: CASSISVSYNSPLHF
cdr3_nt: TGTGCCAGTAGTATTTCGGTCTCCTATAATTCACCCCTCCACTTT
v_call: TRBV19
j_call: TRBJ1-6
d_call: NA
clone_size: NA

cdr3_aa: CASRPGLGDSPLHF
cdr3_nt: TGTGCCAGCAGGCCAGGACTGGGAGATTCACCCCTCCACTTT
v_call: TRBV6-5
j_call: TRBJ1-6
d_call: NA
clone_size: NA

cdr3_aa: CASSSGQGVANEKLFF
cdr3_nt: TGTGCCAGCAGCTCCGGACAGGGTGTTGCTAATGAAAAACTGTTTTTT
v_call: TRBV7-9
j_call: TRBJ1-4
d_call: TRBD1
clone_size: NA

cdr3_aa: CASSIGRGTGQFF
cdr3_nt: TGTGCCAGTAGTATAGGGAGGGGCACCGGGCAGTTCTTC
v_call: TRBV19
j_call: TRBJ2-1
d_call: NA
clone_size: NA

cdr3_aa: CASSPSNRAGGELFF
cdr3_nt: TGTGCCAGCAGCCCTAGCAACAGAGCTGGCGGGGAGCTGTTTTTT
v_call: TRBV7-9
j_call: TRBJ2-2
d_call: NA
clone_size: NA

cdr3_aa: CASSRGDTEAFF
cdr3_nt: TGCGCCAGCAGCCGGGGAGACACTGAAGCTTTCTTT
v_call: TRBV4-1
j_call: TRBJ1-1
d_call: NA
clone_size: NA

cdr3_aa: CASSPTTGNEQFF
cdr3_nt: TGTGCCAGCAGTCCGACCACAGGCAATGAGCAGTTCTTC
v_call: TRBV7-3
j_call: TRBJ2-1
d_call: NA
clone_size: NA

cdr3_aa: CASTLLAGAKDTQYF
cdr3_nt: TGTGCCAGCACCCTCCTAGCGGGGGCCAAAGATACGCAGTATTTT
v_call: TRBV2
j_call: TRBJ2-3
d_call: TRBD2
clone_size: NA

cdr3_aa: CASSPGIPTGELFF
cdr3_nt: TGTGCCAGCAGCCCCGGGATACCCACCGGGGAGCTGTTTTTT
v_call: TRBV7-3
j_call: TRBJ2-2
d_call: NA
clone_size: NA

cdr3_aa: CASSLTQMNTEAFF
cdr3_nt: TGTGCCAGCAGCCTCACCCAGATGAACACTGAAGCTTTCTTT
v_call: TRBV2
j_call: TRBJ1-1
d_call: NA
clone_size: once

cdr3_aa: CASSTSGRIAKNIQYF
cdr3_nt: TGTGCCAGCAGCACCAGCGGGAGAATAGCCAAAAACATTCAGTACTTC
v_call: TRBV7-2
j_call: TRBJ2-4
d_call: TRBD2
clone_size: NA

cdr3_aa: CASTRDLIYNEQFF
cdr3_nt: TGTGCCAGCACCCGCGATCTGATTTACAATGAGCAGTTCTTC
v_call: TRBV7-9
j_call: TRBJ2-1
d_call: NA
clone_size: NA

cdr3_aa: CASSYWRGTSTDTQYF
cdr3_nt: TGTGCCAGCAGTTACTGGCGGGGGACTAGCACAGATACGCAGTATTTT
v_call: TRBV6-2/TRBV6-3
j_call: TRBJ2-3
d_call: TRBD2
clone_size: NA

cdr3_aa: CASSAPGQDRPWAGNTIYF
cdr3_nt: TGTGCCAGCAGCGCACCCGGACAGGACAGGCCTTGGGCTGGAAACACCATATATTTT
v_call: TRBV7-9
j_call: TRBJ1-3
d_call: TRBD1
clone_size: NA

cdr3_aa: CASSLRGSSYNSPLHF
cdr3_nt: TGTGCCAGCAGCTTGAGGGGGAGCTCCTATAATTCACCCCTCCACTTT
v_call: TRBV5-6
j_call: TRBJ1-6
d_call: NA
clone_size: NA

cdr3_aa: CASSPTGGSYNEQFF
cdr3_nt: TGTGCCAGCAGTCCGACAGGGGGCTCCTACAATGAGCAGTTCTTC
v_call: TRBV6-4
j_call: TRBJ2-1
d_call: TRBD1
clone_size: NA

cdr3_aa: CASRTGGTGANVLTF
cdr3_nt: TGTGCCTCTCGGACAGGGGGTACCGGGGCCAACGTCCTGACTTTC
v_call: TRBV19
j_call: TRBJ2-6
d_call: TRBD1
clone_size: NA

cdr3_aa: CASSDSGQGFPYEQYF
cdr3_nt: TGTGCCAGCAGTGACTCGGGACAGGGGTTCCCCTACGAGCAGTACTTC
v_call: TRBV6-6
j_call: TRBJ2-7
d_call: TRBD1
clone_size: once

cdr3_aa: CSASDRGTEAFF
cdr3_nt: TGCAGCGCCTCGGACCGGGGCACTGAAGCTTTCTTT
v_call: TRBV29-1
j_call: TRBJ1-1
d_call: NA
clone_size: NA

cdr3_aa: CASLNEKLFF
cdr3_nt: TGTGCCAGCCTTAATGAAAAACTGTTTTTT
v_call: TRBV28
j_call: TRBJ1-4
d_call: NA
clone_size: NA

cdr3_aa: CASSSPGSYYGYTF
cdr3_nt: TGTGCCAGCAGTTCACCAGGGTCCTACTATGGCTACACCTTC
v_call: TRBV28
j_call: TRBJ1-2
d_call: NA
clone_size: few

cdr3_aa: CASGSPQGTDFNYGYTF
cdr3_nt: TGCGCCAGCGGGTCTCCACAGGGGACGGATTTCAACTATGGCTACACCTTC
v_call: TRBV5-1
j_call: TRBJ1-2
d_call: TRBD1
clone_size: once

cdr3_aa: CASSLAGTADEQYF
cdr3_nt: TGCGCCAGCAGCCTAGCCGGGACAGCGGACGAGCAGTACTTC
v_call: TRBV4-1
j_call: TRBJ2-7
d_call: TRBD1
clone_size: once

cdr3_aa: CASSMAARETQYF
cdr3_nt: TGTGCCAGTAGTATGGCAGCGCGGGAGACCCAGTACTTC
v_call: TRBV19
j_call: TRBJ2-5
d_call: NA
clone_size: NA

cdr3_aa: CASSLEAGNEQYF
cdr3_nt: TGTGCCAGCAGCTTAGAGGCAGGGAACGAGCAGTACTTC
v_call: TRBV11-3
j_call: TRBJ2-7
d_call: NA
clone_size: NA

cdr3_aa: CASSPRTEWNTEAFF
cdr3_nt: TGTGCCAGCAGCCCTCGGACAGAATGGAACACTGAAGCTTTCTTT
v_call: TRBV7-2
j_call: TRBJ1-1
d_call: NA
clone_size: NA

cdr3_aa: CASSYSDRGSIRNQPQHF
cdr3_nt: TGTGCCAGCAGTTACTCGGACAGGGGAAGTATACGCAATCAGCCCCAGCATTTT
v_call: TRBV6-2/TRBV6-3
j_call: TRBJ1-5
d_call: TRBD1
clone_size: once

cdr3_aa: CSVSNPQAYEQYF
cdr3_nt: TGCAGCGTGTCCAACCCGCAGGCCTACGAGCAGTACTTC
v_call: TRBV29-1
j_call: TRBJ2-7
d_call: NA
clone_size: many

cdr3_aa: CASSSLPRGPQETQYF
cdr3_nt: TGTGCCAGCAGCTCCCTTCCCAGGGGGCCCCAAGAGACCCAGTACTTC
v_call: TRBV27
j_call: TRBJ2-5
d_call: TRBD1
clone_size: NA